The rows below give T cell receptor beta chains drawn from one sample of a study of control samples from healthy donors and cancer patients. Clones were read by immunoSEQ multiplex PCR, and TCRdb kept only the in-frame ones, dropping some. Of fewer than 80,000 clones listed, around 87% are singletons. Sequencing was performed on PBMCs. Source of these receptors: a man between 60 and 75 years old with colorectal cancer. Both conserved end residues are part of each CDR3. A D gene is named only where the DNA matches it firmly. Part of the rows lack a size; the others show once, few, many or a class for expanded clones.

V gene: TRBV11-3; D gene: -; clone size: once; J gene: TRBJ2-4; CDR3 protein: CASSPRGPTQNIQYF; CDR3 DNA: TGTGCCAGCAGCCCGCGGGGGCCTACCCAAAACATTCAGTACTTC
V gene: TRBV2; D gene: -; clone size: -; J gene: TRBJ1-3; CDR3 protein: CASSEGAFSGNTIYF; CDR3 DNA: TGTGCCAGCAGTGAAGGTGCCTTCTCTGGAAACACCATATATTTT
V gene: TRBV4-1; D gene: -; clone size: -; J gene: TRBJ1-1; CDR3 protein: CASSQVSPPNTEAFF; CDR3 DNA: TGCGCCAGCAGCCAAGTTTCCCCTCCGAACACTGAAGCTTTCTTT
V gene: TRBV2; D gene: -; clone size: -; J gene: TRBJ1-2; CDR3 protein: CASSAMQNYGYTF; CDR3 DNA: TGTGCCAGCAGTGCAATGCAGAACTATGGCTACACCTTC
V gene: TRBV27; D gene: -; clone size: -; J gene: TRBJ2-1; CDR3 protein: CASSGGSYNEQFF; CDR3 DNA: TGTGCCAGCAGCGGGGGCTCCTACAATGAGCAGTTCTTC
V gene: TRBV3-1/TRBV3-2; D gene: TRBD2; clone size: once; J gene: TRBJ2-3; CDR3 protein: CASSPGGGFSTDTQYF; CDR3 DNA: TGTGCCAGCAGCCCCGGGGGGGGATTTAGCACAGATACGCAGTATTTT
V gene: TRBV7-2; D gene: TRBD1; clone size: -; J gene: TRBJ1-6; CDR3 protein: CASSLYSTGEGSPLHF; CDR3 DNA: TGTGCCAGCAGCTTATACTCGACAGGGGAGGGTTCACCCCTCCACTTT
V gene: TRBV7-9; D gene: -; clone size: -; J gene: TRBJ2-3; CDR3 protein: CASRRQGGGTDTQYF; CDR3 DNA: TGTGCCAGCAGACGACAGGGCGGGGGCACAGATACGCAGTATTTT
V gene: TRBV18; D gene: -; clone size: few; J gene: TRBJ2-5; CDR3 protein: CASSLPGRETQYF; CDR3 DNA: TGTGCCAGCTCCTTACCTGGCAGGGAGACCCAGTACTTC
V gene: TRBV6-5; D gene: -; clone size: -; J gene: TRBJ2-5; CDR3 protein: CASSMGETQYF; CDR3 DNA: TGTGCCAGCAGTATGGGAGAGACCCAGTACTTC
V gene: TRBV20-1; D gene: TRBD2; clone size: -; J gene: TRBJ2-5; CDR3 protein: CSASSLAGETQYF; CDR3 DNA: TGCAGTGCTAGTAGTCTAGCGGGGGAGACCCAGTACTTC
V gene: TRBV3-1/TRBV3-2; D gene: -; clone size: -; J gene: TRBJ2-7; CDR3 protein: CASSGSGSYEQYF; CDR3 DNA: TGTGCCAGCAGCGGGAGCGGGTCCTACGAGCAGTACTTC
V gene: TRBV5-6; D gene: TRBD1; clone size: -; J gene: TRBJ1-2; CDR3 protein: CASSLGTGGFYGYTF; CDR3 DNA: TGTGCCAGCAGCTTAGGGACAGGGGGTTTCTATGGCTACACCTTC
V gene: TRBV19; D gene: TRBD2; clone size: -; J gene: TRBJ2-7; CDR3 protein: CASSIGGAYEQYF; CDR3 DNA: TGTGCCAGTAGTATTGGGGGGGCCTACGAGCAGTACTTC
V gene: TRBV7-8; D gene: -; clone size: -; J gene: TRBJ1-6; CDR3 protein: CASSFSGTDNSPLHF; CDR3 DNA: TGTGCCAGCAGCTTTAGCGGGACGGATAATTCACCCCTCCACTTT
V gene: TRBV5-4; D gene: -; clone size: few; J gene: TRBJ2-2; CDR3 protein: CASSLDRSTGELFF; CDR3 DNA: TGTGCCAGCAGCTTGGACAGAAGCACCGGGGAGCTGTTTTTT
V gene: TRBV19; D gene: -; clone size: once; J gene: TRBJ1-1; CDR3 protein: CASNGGRPRGTEAFF; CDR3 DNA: TGTGCCAGTAATGGCGGACGTCCCCGCGGGACTGAAGCTTTCTTT
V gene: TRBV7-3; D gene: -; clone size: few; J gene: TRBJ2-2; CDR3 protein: CASSHTLEGGELFF; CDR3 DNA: TGTGCCAGCAGCCACACTCTTGAGGGCGGGGAGCTGTTTTTT
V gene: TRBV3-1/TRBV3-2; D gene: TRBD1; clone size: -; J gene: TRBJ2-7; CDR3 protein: CASSQVGQGYEQYF; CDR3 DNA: TGTGCCAGCAGCCAAGTGGGACAGGGTTACGAGCAGTACTTC
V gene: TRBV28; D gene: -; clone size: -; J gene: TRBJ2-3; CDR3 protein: CASSSIAIGTDTQYF; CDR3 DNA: TGTGCCAGCAGTTCAATCGCAATCGGCACAGATACGCAGTATTTT
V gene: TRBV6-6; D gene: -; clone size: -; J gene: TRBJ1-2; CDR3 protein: CASSPSFGYTF; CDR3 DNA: TGTGCCAGCAGTCCGAGTTTTGGCTACACCTTC
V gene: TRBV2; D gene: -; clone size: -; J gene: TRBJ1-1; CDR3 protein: CASRGAGDEAFF; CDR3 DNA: TGTGCCAGCAGGGGGGCGGGAGATGAAGCTTTCTTT
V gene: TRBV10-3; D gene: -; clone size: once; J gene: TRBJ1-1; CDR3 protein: CAIRDDLQGWSTEAFF; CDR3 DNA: TGTGCCATCAGGGACGACTTACAGGGATGGAGCACTGAAGCTTTCTTT
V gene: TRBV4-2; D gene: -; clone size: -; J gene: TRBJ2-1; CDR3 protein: CASSQDIQPYNEQFF; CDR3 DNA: TGTGCCAGCAGCCAAGATATCCAGCCCTACAATGAGCAGTTCTTC
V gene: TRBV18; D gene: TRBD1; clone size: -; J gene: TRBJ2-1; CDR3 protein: CASSPTGGRYNEQFF; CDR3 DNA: TGTGCCAGCTCACCCACAGGGGGTCGCTACAATGAGCAGTTCTTC
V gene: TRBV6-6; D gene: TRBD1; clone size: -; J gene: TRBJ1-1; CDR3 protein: CASSYLQGGGTEAFF; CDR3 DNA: TGTGCCAGCAGTTACCTACAGGGGGGAGGAACTGAAGCTTTCTTT
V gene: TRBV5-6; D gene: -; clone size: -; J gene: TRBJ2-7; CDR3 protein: CASSGVGGPNEQYF; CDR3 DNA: TGTGCCAGCAGCGGCGTTGGGGGCCCCAACGAGCAGTACTTC
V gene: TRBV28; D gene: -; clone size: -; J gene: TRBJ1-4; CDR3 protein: CASSDSATNEKLFF; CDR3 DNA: TGTGCCAGCAGTGACAGCGCAACTAATGAAAAACTGTTTTTT
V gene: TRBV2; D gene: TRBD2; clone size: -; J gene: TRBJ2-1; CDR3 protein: CASRTGTSAYNEQFF; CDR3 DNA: TGTGCCAGCAGGACCGGGACTAGTGCTTACAATGAGCAGTTCTTC
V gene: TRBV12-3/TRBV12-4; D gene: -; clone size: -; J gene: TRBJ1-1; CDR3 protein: CASSQGGNTEAFF; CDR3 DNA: TGTGCCAGCAGTCAAGGGGGGAACACTGAAGCTTTCTTT
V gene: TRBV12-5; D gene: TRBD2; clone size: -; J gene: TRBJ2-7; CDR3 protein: CASGLAGGAYEQYF; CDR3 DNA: TGTGCTAGTGGTTTAGCGGGGGGTGCATACGAGCAGTACTTC
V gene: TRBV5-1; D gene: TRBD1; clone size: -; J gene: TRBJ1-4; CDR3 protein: CASSFTDRVGEKLFF; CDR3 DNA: TGCGCCAGCAGCTTCACGGACAGGGTTGGTGAAAAACTGTTTTTT
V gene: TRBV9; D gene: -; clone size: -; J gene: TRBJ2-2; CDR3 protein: CASSVQGTTGELFF; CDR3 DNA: TGTGCCAGCAGCGTACAGGGCACCACCGGGGAGCTGTTTTTT
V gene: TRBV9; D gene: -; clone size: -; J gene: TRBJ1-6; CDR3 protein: CPSRVGGGGVNSPLHF; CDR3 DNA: TGTCCCAGCCGCGTGGGGGGAGGGGGGGTCAATTCACCCCTCCACTTT
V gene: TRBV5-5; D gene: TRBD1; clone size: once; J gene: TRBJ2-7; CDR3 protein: CASSLAGGLTYEQYF; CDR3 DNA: TGTGCCAGCAGCTTGGCAGGGGGTCTAACCTACGAGCAGTACTTC
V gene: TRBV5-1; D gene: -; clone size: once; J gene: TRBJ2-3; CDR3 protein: CASSQEDSTDTQYF; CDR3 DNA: TGCGCCAGCAGCCAGGAGGACAGCACAGATACGCAGTATTTT
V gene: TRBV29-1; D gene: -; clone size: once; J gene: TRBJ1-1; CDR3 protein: CSVERGQDTEAFF; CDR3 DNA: TGCAGCGTTGAAAGGGGCCAGGACACTGAAGCTTTCTTT
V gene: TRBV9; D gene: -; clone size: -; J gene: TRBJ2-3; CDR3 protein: CASSVGVGSTDTQYF; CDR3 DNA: TGTGCCAGCAGCGTAGGGGTGGGAAGCACAGATACGCAGTATTTT
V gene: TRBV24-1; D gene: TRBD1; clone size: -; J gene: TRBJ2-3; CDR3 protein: CATGTGKTSTDTQYF; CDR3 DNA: TGTGCCACCGGGACAGGGAAAACTAGCACAGATACGCAGTATTTT
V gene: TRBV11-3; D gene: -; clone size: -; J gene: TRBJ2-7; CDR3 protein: CASSSRTEPYEQYF; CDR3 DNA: TGTGCCAGCAGCTCCCGGACGGAGCCCTACGAGCAGTACTTC
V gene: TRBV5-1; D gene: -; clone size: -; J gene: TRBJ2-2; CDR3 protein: CASSRDSTTGELFF; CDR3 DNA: TGCGCCAGCAGCCGGGACTCGACCACCGGGGAGCTGTTTTTT
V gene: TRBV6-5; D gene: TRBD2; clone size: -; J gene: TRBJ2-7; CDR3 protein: CASRGVYEQYF; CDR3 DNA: TGTGCCAGCCGGGGGGTTTACGAGCAGTACTTC
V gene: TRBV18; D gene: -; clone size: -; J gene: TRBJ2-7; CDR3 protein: CASSPKTQPYEQYF; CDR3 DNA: TGTGCCAGCTCACCAAAGACTCAACCCTACGAGCAGTACTTC
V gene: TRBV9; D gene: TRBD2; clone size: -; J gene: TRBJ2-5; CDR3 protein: CASSVAGTSGETQYF; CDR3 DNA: TGTGCCAGCAGCGTAGCCGGGACTAGCGGGGAGACCCAGTACTTC
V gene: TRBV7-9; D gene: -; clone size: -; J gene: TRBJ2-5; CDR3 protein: CASSLATGGETQYF; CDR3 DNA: TGTGCCAGCAGCTTAGCAACAGGCGGAGAGACCCAGTACTTC